This TCR beta chain originates from a study of blood T cells in healthy people across ages. The CDR3 length is 14 residues. Germline V CDR1 and CDR2: MNHEY, SVGEGT. Trimming took off 2 bases at V and 4 bases at J, with 11 bases between the two ends. Together with a sample-barcoded 5' primer, a J-beta primer mix was included in a second PCR lasting about 7 to 11 cycles. In TCRdb, the 5' RACE reads were re-called with MiXCR into one record per CDR3 protein. Of 790,000 or so distinct CDR3 sequences listed, 46% are singletons. The study recruited healthy Caucasian donors from Russia who were aged about 6 to 95. Every donor provided ten milliliters of peripheral blood.

The chain employs TRBV6-2 or TRBV6-3 and TRBJ1-2; D not resolved. The sample consisted of blood. This TCR was recovered from a man aged 80 or over in good health. CDR3 in DNA: TGTGCCAGCAGTTACCCAGAAGCCTTCTATGGCTACACCTTC. It codes for CASSYPEAFYGYTF.